This T cell receptor beta chain was identified during a study of blood T cell repertoires in COVID-19. Background on the study: Samples of COVID-19 (acute and convalescent) were obtained from the United States, Italy and Spain. From T cells, B-cell-depleted T cells, or PBMCs came the material, which was cDNA or gDNA.

In the original analysis: Nucleated cell number was recorded as an estimate derived from reference gene primer amplification. Here immunoSEQ multiplex PCR was the method, and the copy in TCRdb shows in-frame clones only, minus some. The D gene and trimming were derived from the DNA, and the V and J assignments and clone size from that table. The data show around 130,000 clones, with around 83% seen just once and about 9.9% held by the top ten. The TCR comes from a man aged 40-50 years with active or convalescent COVID-19. Sequencing was carried out using peripheral blood.

CDR3 amino acids: CASSDGWGGLGMNEQFF. CDR3 in DNA: TGTGCCAGCAGCGACGGGTGGGGCGGCCTTGGGATGAATGAGCAGTTCTTC. V is TRBV11-2 and J is TRBJ2-1; TRBD1 might be the D (5 bases). The CDR3 runs 17 residues. Per germline, CDR1 SGHAT and CDR2 FQNNGV. Trimming stripped 5 bases from V and 7 bases from J, with 24 bases between.